Each of the 16 T cell receptor beta chains below was sequenced from the same sample in a study of OX40 agonist ivuxolimab in advanced cancers. The method was the immunoSEQ multiplex PCR assay. The table was pulled from immuneACCESS by TCRdb, which kept in-frame rearrangements only. Such tables lose some clones; where checked, under half of the loss comes from unresolved V genes, and the rest has no known cause. For this sample the table gives fewer than 35,000 clones, of which roughly nine tenths were detected only once. Of the sample, 36% falls within the top ten clones. The source material was CD4+ or CD8+ T cells sorted from blood, sampled in a trial of the OX40 agonist ivuxolimab. The receptors originated from an adult with an advanced solid tumor such as melanoma, head and neck, liver or kidney cancer.

The rearrangement uses TRBV7-9 and TRBJ1-4; TRBD1 aligns across 8 bases. The CDR3 is 15 residues long. Per the germline V gene, CDR1 is SEHNR and CDR2 is FQNEAQ (reference sequence). V was clipped by 6 bases and J by 3 bases; unmatched bases: 6. CDR3 sequence: CASRPPGQANEKLFF. The CDR3 coding sequence is TGTGCCAGCAGGCCACCGGGACAGGCTAATGAAAAACTGTTTTTT.

This clone was found a few times. The chain is built from TRBV5-4 and TRBJ2-7; TRBD1 might be the D (5 bases). Germline CDR1 is SGHNT and CDR2 is YYREEE (reference sequence). This CDR3 contains 14 residues. The germline V and J ends were trimmed by 0 bases and 4 bases, with 11 bases remaining between them. As DNA, the CDR3 is TGTGCCAGCAGCTTGGACGACAGTACGTACGAGCAGTACTTC. Translation gives CASSLDDSTYEQYF.

The V gene is TRBV10-3, the J gene TRBJ2-7; unclear D gene. V lost 4 bases and J lost 6, with 7 bases in between. Looked up from germline, CDR1 is ENHRY and CDR2 is SYGVKD. This CDR3 region has 11 residues. The CDR3 sequence: CAISGMGEQYF. CDR3 nucleotide sequence: TGTGCCATCAGTGGGATGGGCGAGCAGTACTTC.

V gene TRBV4-1 combines with J gene TRBJ2-4, with no clear D. CDR1 is MGHRA, CDR2 YSYEKL, per germline. The V end was cut by 8 bases, the J end by 0 bases, with 8 bases between. This CDR3 region has 13 residues. As DNA, the CDR3 is TGCGCCAGCGGGGATTTAGCCAAAAACATTCAGTACTTC. Its protein is CASGDLAKNIQYF.

This clone was seen once. The DNA of the CDR3 is TGTGCCAGCAGCCGAGGAGTGAACACTGAAGCTTTCTTT. The encoded protein is CASSRGVNTEAFF. The V call is TRBV6-5, the J call TRBJ1-1, with unresolved D. CDR3 size: 13 residues. Germline CDR1 MNHEY, CDR2 SVGAGI. V lost 6 bases, J lost 0 bases, and 8 bases lay in between.

The rearrangement links TRBV27 to TRBJ2-2; 13 bases line up with TRBD2. V trimming: 4 bases; J trimming: 5 bases; junction bases outside the gene matches: 10. CDR3 length: 18 residues. Germline values: CDR1 MNHEY, CDR2 SMNVEV (reference sequence). The CDR3 here is CASSSLRTSGRGTGELFF. In nucleotides, the CDR3 is TGTGCCAGCAGTTCCCTCAGGACTAGCGGGAGAGGGACCGGGGAGCTGTTTTTT.

The V and J genes are TRBV27 and TRBJ2-2; 7 bases line up with TRBD1. The V gene end was trimmed by 5 bases and the J gene end by 4 bases; junction bases not matched to a gene: 7. Germline CDR1 is MNHEY and CDR2 is SMNVEV (reference sequence). This CDR3 has 15 residues. The chain's CDR3 is CASSLRQGSTGELFF. Written as DNA, the CDR3 is TGTGCCAGCAGTCTAAGACAGGGTAGCACCGGGGAGCTGTTTTTT.

Judged by abundance, this clone is medium-sized. The chain combines TRBV5-1 with TRBJ1-1; D may be TRBD1 (5 bases). Germline V gene lookup returns CDR1 SGHRS and CDR2 YFSETQ. The V and J ends lost 0 bases and 3 bases respectively, with 18 bases between them. There are 17 residues in the CDR3. This CDR3 is CASSLVTGPKGDTEAFF. The CDR3 region has the DNA TGCGCCAGCAGCTTGGTAACAGGTCCGAAGGGAGACACTGAAGCTTTCTTT.

V usage is TRBV5-4 and J usage is TRBJ1-1, with 7 nucleotides matching TRBD1. The CDR3 sequence is 13 residues long. Unmatched junction bases numbered 5, after V lost 4 bases and J lost 5 bases. The germline V gene encodes CDR1 SGHNT and CDR2 YYREEE (reference sequence). For the CDR3, the DNA is TGTGCCAGCAGCATACCAGGGGGGACTGAAGCTTTCTTT. This sequence encodes CASSIPGGTEAFF. The variable domain in full, completed from reference TRBV5-4 and TRBJ1-1, reads ETGVTQSPTHLIKTRGQQVTLRCSSQSGHNTVSWYQQALGQGPQFIFQYYREEENGRGNFPPRFSGLQFPNYSSELNVNALELDDSALYLCASSIPGGTEAFFGQGTRLTVV.

V and J are TRBV10-2 and TRBJ2-3, with 8 nucleotides matching TRBD2. The CDR3 extends over 14 amino acids. Trimming took 5 bases from V and 5 from J; bases not matched to a gene: 6. Germline CDR1 and CDR2: WSHSY and SAAADI. The CDR3 is CASSYGGAQDTQYF. As DNA, the CDR3 is TGCGCCAGCAGTTACGGGGGGGCCCAAGATACGCAGTATTTT.

The chain is built from TRBV11-2 and TRBJ2-3; TRBD2 matches 8 bases. The trim removed 5 bases at V and 1 base at J, leaving 5 bases unmatched. Germline CDR1 and CDR2: SGHAT and FQNNGV. The CDR3 is made up of 15 amino acids. The CDR3 loop reads CASSNSGSGTDTQYF. CDR3 sequence (DNA): TGTGCCAGCAGCAACAGCGGGAGTGGCACAGATACGCAGTATTTT.

The chain combines TRBV30 with TRBJ2-7, with TRBD2 as a possible D gene (6 bases). The CDR3 is 13 residues long. Trimming cost V 5 bases and J 5 bases, with 16 bases left between them. Germline assignment: CDR1 GTSNPN and CDR2 SVGIG (reference sequence). CDR3 residues: CAWRNRAGHEQYF. CDR3 in DNA: TGTGCCTGGCGGAACAGAGCGGGTCACGAGCAGTACTTC.

The chain has TRBV21-1 and TRBJ1-5; the table's D call, TRBD1, has no DNA check behind it. TRBV21-1 is reported as a pseudogene. The CDR3 is 14 amino acids. Here the CDR3 reads CATSTGDGNQPQHF. The CDR3 DNA reads TGTGCCACCTCGACAGGGGACGGCAATCAGCCCCAGCATTTT.

This chain links TRBV4-1 with TRBJ2-1, with TRBD1 matching 9 bases. Germline-derived CDR1 and CDR2 are MGHRA and YSYEKL. This CDR3 contains 16 residues. Germline trimming cut 1 base from V and 1 base from J; bases unmatched to any gene: 2. In DNA form, the CDR3 reads TGCGCCAGCAGCCAAGTTGGGACAGGGTCCTACAATGAGCAGTTCTTC. Amino acids: CASSQVGTGSYNEQFF.

The CDR3 coding sequence is TGTGCCAGCAGCTTGGGGTCGGACGCCGGGTTTGGCTACACCTTC. It codes for CASSLGSDAGFGYTF. This chain uses TRBV5-4 with TRBJ1-2; D not certain. The CDR3 length is 15 residues. Trimming stripped 0 bases from V and 7 bases from J, with 16 bases between. The germline CDR1 and CDR2 sequences are SGHNT and YYREEE (reference sequence).

V usage is TRBV12-5 and J usage is TRBJ2-1; 7 bases agree with TRBD2. The germline V gene has CDR1 LGHNT and CDR2 FRNRAP. This CDR3 contains 14 residues. V shed 1 base, J shed 7 bases, and the junction held 4 bases outside the gene matches. The CDR3 spells CASGLGGGRNEQFF. CDR3 bases: TGTGCTAGTGGTTTGGGGGGAGGGAGGAATGAGCAGTTCTTC.